This entry lists 8 T cell receptor beta chains sequenced from one sample in a study of T cells after yellow fever vaccination. TCRdb independently ran MiXCR on the 5' RACE reads; one entry per CDR3 protein. This table holds 95,000 to 100,000 distinct CDR3 sequences, less than 6% found once. The specimen was CD8+ T cells sorted from PBMCs, collected 10 days after the yellow fever booster vaccination. Source of these receptors: a man aged 18 to 30 who received the YFV17D yellow fever vaccine.

V is TRBV24-1 and J is TRBJ2-3; the match to TRBD1 covers 10 bases. Germline values: CDR1 KGHDR, CDR2 SFDVKD. There are 16 residues in the CDR3. The trim removed 1 base at V and 3 bases at J, leaving 3 bases unmatched. CDR3 protein: CATSDFRTGGTDTQYF. DNA of the CDR3: TGTGCCACCAGTGATTTCAGGACAGGGGGAACAGATACGCAGTATTTT.

V and J are TRBV7-2 and TRBJ2-7, with D possibly being TRBD1 or TRBD2 (5 bases each). V lost 5 bases, J lost 6 bases, and 17 bases lay in between. The CDR3 consists of 14 residues. Germline lookup yields CDR1 SGHTA and CDR2 FQGNSA. The CDR3 DNA is TGTGCCAGCAGCATATATCCGGGACCGAGCGAGCAGTACGTC. Protein sequence: CASSIYPGPSEQYV.

V and J are TRBV28 and TRBJ1-1; D uncertain. The V end was cut by 3 bases, the J end by 10 bases, with 15 bases between. The germline CDR1 and CDR2 sequences are MDHEN and SYDVKM. The CDR3 length is 13 residues. The chain's CDR3 is CASSFDGIWGAFF. The CDR3, as DNA: TGTGCCAGCAGTTTTGACGGCATTTGGGGAGCTTTCTTT.

This clonotype has more than one count but fewer than ten. The rearrangement links TRBV7-2 to TRBJ2-3, with D uncertain. The CDR3 loop spans 14 amino acids. The V and J ends lost 0 bases and 4 bases respectively, with 8 bases between them. CDR1 is SGHTA and CDR2 is FQGNSA in the germline V gene. The CDR3 protein is CASSLAWAADTQYF. The DNA for the CDR3 is TGTGCCAGCAGCTTAGCTTGGGCGGCAGATACGCAGTATTTT.

This clonotype has a count of ten or more. The genes are TRBV29-1 and TRBJ2-3, with TRBD1 matching over 12 bases. The CDR3 has 15 residues. CDR1 is SQVTM, CDR2 ANQGSEA, per germline. J was trimmed by 5 bases and V by 3 bases; bases with no gene match: 6. For the CDR3, the DNA is TGCAGCGTTGAGGGGGGACAGGGGGCAGGAGATACGCAGTATTTT. Its translation is CSVEGGQGAGDTQYF.

This clonotype has more than one count but fewer than ten. The rearrangement links TRBV5-4 to TRBJ1-1; D uncertain. Germline CDR1 SGHNT, CDR2 YYREEE (reference sequence). The CDR3 is 13 amino acids. V was pared by 4 bases and J by 3 bases, with 10 bases between. As DNA, the CDR3 is TGTGCCAGCAGCCCCGCGGAGGACACTGAAGCTTTCTTT. Its protein product is CASSPAEDTEAFF.

This clonotype was counted a few times. The DNA for the CDR3 is TGTGCCAGCATCCCCCTCTGGGAGACCCAGTACTTC. Its protein is CASIPLWETQYF. The chain recombines TRBV6-7 with TRBJ2-5, with D unresolved. TRBV6-7 is classed as an ORF, of uncertain function. The V and J ends lost 7 bases and 5 bases respectively, with 11 bases between them. The CDR3 totals 12 residues.

This clonotype was observed many times. This chain joins TRBV4-1 and TRBJ1-2, with unresolved D. V dropped 3 bases and J dropped 6 bases, with 17 bases sitting between them. Germline lookup yields CDR1 MGHRA and CDR2 YSYEKL. The CDR3 has 15 residues. The CDR3 DNA sequence: TGCGCCAGCAGCCAGCCCCCTGGACTAAAAGATGGCTACACCTTC. Amino acids: CASSQPPGLKDGYTF.